Described below is a single T cell receptor (beta chain) sequence and its context. Its target is not known. This sample is drawn from a study of vaccination effects on CD4 cells after COVID-19. Subsequent to 10 days of culture, CD4+ T cells were isolated. Of the BNT162b2 and mRNA-1273 vaccines, participants received two doses of one or the other. Trimming left V 4 bases short and J 7 bases short, with 14 bases between. Looked up from germline, CDR1 is LGHNA and CDR2 is YSLEER. This CDR3 is built from 14 residues. Points from the study as a whole: Healthy vaccinees' vaccine-induced clones included only 1 of 255 that recognized common cold coronaviruses. Vaccine- and infection-induced clones showed marked clonal contraction late following vaccination. Few convalescent patients and no early post-infection timepoints were included in the study.

TCRdb's copy holds only in-frame clones and misses some; the assay was immunoSEQ multiplex PCR. Of some 69,000 clones detected, roughly 73% appear once; the ten largest clones hold approximately 2%. This sample comprised CD4+ T cells from PBMCs cultured without peptide, obtained after COVID-19 vaccination. The J gene is TRBJ2-1, the V gene TRBV4-3; the D gene is possibly TRBD1 (6 bases). This receptor was taken from a human donor who received a COVID-19 vaccine. This chain's CDR3 is CASSPPGHKNEQFF. In DNA form, the CDR3 reads TGCGCCAGCAGCCCTCCGGGACATAAAAATGAGCAGTTCTTC.